One sample yielded the 6 T cell receptor beta chains listed below, sequenced in a study of regulatory T cells in long-lasting Graves disease. Indicated time point: newly diagnosed GD, antithyroid drugs for less than 3 months. From RNA extracted from PBMCs, the TCR library was made. Arm-PCR of CDR3 regions with iRepertoire HTBI primers generated TCR beta libraries. TCRdb reanalysed the multiplex PCR reads using MiXCR and keeps one entry per CDR3 protein. The sample carries approximately 390,000 distinct CDR3 sequences, 15% to 20% recorded once. The data also belong to a second study, concerning T cells in Graves' hyperthyroidism and ophthalmopathy.

The sample consisted of peripheral blood mononuclear cells (PBMCs), taken at new diagnosis, from a patient treated with antithyroid drugs. The receptor set was obtained from a woman aged 18-35 years with Graves disease.

Notes on this clonotype: A read error may explain this, as a much larger clone is one base away. Here the CDR3 DNA reads TGTGCCAGCGGCCCCGGGCGGGGGGCCCCCCCTCAAGAGGCCCAGTACTTC. As protein: CASGPGRGAPPQEAQYF. The chain combines TRBV6-1 with TRBJ2-5; 8 nucleotides align to TRBD2. Germline-derived CDR1 and CDR2 are MNHNS and SASEGT. The CDR3 totals 17 residues.

This clonotype was seen at least ten times. The chain couples TRBV7-8 to TRBJ2-3; D is possibly TRBD1 (6 bases). The CDR3 extends over 18 amino acids. Germline lookup yields CDR1 SGHVS and CDR2 FQNEAQ. The germline V and J ends were trimmed by 5 bases and 3 bases, with 24 bases remaining between them. The CDR3 loop reads CASSPSRVNRAYTDTQYF. The DNA of the CDR3 is TGTGCCAGCAGCCCGAGCCGCGTTAACAGGGCCTATACAGATACGCAGTATTTT. Complete variable domain (other parts from reference TRBV7-8 and TRBJ2-3): GAGVSQSPRYKVAKRGQDVALRCDPISGHVSLFWYQQALGQGPEFLTYFQNEAQLDKSGLPSDRFFAERPEGSVSTLKIQRTQQEDSAVYLCASSPSRVNRAYTDTQYFGPGTRLTVL.

This clonotype was seen ten or more times. This chain joins TRBV28 and TRBJ1-1; unclear D gene. Deletions cut 8 bases from V and 6 bases from J, with 16 bases between. This CDR3 spans 13 amino acids. Germline CDR1 is MDHEN and CDR2 is SYDVKM. The CDR3 DNA reads as TGTGCCAGCGGGAGGGTCACTGAAGCTGAAGCTTTCTTT. Translated: CASGRVTEAEAFF. The full variable domain, its missing parts supplied by reference TRBV28 and TRBJ1-1, is DVKVTQSSRYLVKRTGEKVFLECVQDMDHENMFWYRQDPGLGLRLIYFSYDVKMKEKGDIPEGYSVSREKKERFSLILESASTNQTSMYLCASGRVTEAEAFFGQGTRLTVV.

This sequence joins TRBV6-1 and TRBJ2-1; no firm D call. From germline, CDR1 is MNHNS and CDR2 SASEGT. Trimming removed 6 bases at V and 9 bases at J, with 12 bases between. The CDR3 loop spans 12 amino acids. The CDR3 loop reads CASSLFPGEQFF. The CDR3 bases are TGTGCCAGCAGCCTGTTCCCGGGTGAGCAGTTCTTC.

This clonotype was seen ten or more times. The gene calls are TRBV11-2 and TRBJ2-7; 9 nucleotides match TRBD2. This CDR3 has 16 residues. CDR1 is SGHAT, CDR2 FQNNGV, per germline. The V gene end was trimmed by 1 base and the J gene end by 6 bases; junction bases not matched to a gene: 10. The CDR3 region is CASSLVLPSGNGEQYF. CDR3 bases: TGTGCCAGCAGCTTAGTTCTACCTAGCGGGAACGGCGAGCAGTACTTC.

This clonotype has ten or more counts. The V and J genes are TRBV11-2 and TRBJ2-3, with 10 positions matching TRBD2. The V gene's germline CDR1 is SGHAT and CDR2 FQNNGV. This CDR3 has 17 residues. J lost 5 bases, V lost 2 bases, and 10 bases had no gene match. The CDR3: CASSLIRLAGEVDTQYF. The CDR3 bases are TGTGCCAGCAGCTTAATTAGGCTAGCGGGAGAGGTAGATACGCAGTATTTT.